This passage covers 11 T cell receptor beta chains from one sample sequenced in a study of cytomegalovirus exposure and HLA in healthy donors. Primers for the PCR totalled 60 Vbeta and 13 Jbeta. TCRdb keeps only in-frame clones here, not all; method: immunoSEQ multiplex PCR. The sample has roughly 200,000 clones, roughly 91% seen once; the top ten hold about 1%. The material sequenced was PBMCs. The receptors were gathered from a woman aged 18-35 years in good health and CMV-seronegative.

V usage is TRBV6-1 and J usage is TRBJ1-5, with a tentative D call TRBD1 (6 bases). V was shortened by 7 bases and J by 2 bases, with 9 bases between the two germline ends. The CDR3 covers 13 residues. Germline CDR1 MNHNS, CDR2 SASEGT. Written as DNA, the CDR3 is TGTGCCAGCAAGGCAGGGGGCAATCAGCCCCAGCATTTT. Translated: CASKAGGNQPQHF.

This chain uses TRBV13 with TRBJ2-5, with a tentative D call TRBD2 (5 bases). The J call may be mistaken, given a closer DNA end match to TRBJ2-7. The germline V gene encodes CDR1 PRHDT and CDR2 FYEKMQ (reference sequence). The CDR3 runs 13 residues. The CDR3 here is CASSLGSSYEQYF. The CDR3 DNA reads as TGTGCCAGCAGCTTGGGGAGCTCCTACGAGCAGTACTTC.

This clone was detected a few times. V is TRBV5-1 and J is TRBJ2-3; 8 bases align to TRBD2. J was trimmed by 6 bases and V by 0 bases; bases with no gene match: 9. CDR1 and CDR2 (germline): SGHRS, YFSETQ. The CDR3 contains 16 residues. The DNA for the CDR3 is TGCGCCAGCAGCTTGGACGGGGGGGTATTTTGGGATACGCAGTATTTT. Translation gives CASSLDGGVFWDTQYF.

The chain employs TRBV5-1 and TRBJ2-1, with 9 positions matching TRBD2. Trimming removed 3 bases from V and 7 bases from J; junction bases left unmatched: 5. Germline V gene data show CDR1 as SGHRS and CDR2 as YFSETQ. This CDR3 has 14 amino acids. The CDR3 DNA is TGCGCCAGCAGCTCGCGGGGGGGGTTTAATGAGCAGTTCTTC. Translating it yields CASSSRGGFNEQFF.

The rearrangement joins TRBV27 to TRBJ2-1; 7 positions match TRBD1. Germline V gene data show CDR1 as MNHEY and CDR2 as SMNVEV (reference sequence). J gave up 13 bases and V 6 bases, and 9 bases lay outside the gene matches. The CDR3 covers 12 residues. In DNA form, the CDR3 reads TGTGCCAGCAGCCAAATAGGGGGCCACCAGTTCTTC. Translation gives CASSQIGGHQFF.

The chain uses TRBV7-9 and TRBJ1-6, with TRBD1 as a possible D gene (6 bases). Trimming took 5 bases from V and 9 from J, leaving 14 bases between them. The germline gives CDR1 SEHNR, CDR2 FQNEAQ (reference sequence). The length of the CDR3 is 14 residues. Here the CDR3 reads CASSIYRDGSPLHF. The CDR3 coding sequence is TGTGCCAGCAGCATTTACAGGGACGGTTCACCCCTCCACTTT.

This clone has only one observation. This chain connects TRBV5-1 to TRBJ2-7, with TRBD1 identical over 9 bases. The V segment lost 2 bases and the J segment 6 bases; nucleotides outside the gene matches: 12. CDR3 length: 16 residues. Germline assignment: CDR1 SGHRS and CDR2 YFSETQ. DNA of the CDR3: TGCGCCAGCAGCTTCTTAACACGGGACAGGGCTAGCGAGCAGTACTTC. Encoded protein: CASSFLTRDRASEQYF.

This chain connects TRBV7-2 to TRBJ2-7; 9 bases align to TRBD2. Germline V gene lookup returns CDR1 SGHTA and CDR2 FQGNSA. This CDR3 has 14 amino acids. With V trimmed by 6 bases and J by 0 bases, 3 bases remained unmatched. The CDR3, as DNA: TGTGCCAGCAGGCAAGCGGGGGGCTCCTACGAGCAGTACTTC. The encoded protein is CASRQAGGSYEQYF.

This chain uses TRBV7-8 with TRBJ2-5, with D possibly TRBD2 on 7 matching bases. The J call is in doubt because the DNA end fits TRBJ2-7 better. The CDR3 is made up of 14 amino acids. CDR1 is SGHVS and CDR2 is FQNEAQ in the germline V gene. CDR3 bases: TGTGCCAGCAGGCTAGGGGGGGGTTACTACGAGCAGTACTTC. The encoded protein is CASRLGGGYYEQYF.

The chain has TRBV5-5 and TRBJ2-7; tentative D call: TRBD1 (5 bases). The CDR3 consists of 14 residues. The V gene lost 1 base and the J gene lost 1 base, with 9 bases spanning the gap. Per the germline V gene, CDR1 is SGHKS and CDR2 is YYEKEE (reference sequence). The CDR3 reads CASSLTGESYEQYF. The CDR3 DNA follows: TGTGCCAGCAGCTTGACAGGCGAGTCCTACGAGCAGTACTTC. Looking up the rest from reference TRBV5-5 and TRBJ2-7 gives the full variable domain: DAGVTQSPTHLIKTRGQQVTLRCSPISGHKSVSWYQQVLGQGPQFIFQYYEKEERGRGNFPDRFSARQFPNYSSELNVNALLLGDSALYLCASSLTGESYEQYFGPGTRLTVT.

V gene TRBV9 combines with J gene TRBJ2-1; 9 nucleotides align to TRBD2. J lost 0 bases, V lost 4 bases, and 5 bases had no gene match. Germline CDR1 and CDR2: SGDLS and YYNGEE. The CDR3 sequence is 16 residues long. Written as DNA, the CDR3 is TGTGCCAGCAGCCGTAGCGGGGGAAGCTCCTACAATGAGCAGTTCTTC. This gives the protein CASSRSGGSSYNEQFF.